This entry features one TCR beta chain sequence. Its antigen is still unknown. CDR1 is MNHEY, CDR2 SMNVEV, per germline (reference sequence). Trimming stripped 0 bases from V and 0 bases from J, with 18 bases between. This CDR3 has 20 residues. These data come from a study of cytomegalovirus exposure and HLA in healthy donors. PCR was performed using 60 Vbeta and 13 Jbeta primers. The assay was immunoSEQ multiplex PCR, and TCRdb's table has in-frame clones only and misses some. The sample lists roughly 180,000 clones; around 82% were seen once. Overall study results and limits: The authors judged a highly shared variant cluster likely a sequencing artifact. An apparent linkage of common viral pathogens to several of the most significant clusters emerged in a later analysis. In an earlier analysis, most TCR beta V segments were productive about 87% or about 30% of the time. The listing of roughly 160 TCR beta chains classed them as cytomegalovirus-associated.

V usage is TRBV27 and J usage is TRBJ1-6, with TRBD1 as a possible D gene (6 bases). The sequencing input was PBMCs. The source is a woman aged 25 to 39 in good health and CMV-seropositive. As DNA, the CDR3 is TGTGCCAGCAGTTTATCGTTGCGGTGGGGCAGGGGCTCCTATAATTCACCCCTCCACTTT. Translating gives CASSLSLRWGRGSYNSPLHF.